This is a list of T cell receptor beta chains from one sample in a study of blood T cell repertoires in COVID-19. TCRdb's table, derived via immunoSEQ multiplex PCR, lists solely in-frame clones and lacks some. The data show about 200,000 clones, over 60% seen once. The source material was peripheral blood. These receptors were obtained from a woman in her seventies with acute or convalescent COVID-19. Both conserved end residues are part of each CDR3. The order of the fields is clone size, D gene, V gene, J gene, CDR3 DNA, CDR3 protein. The D gene is left open where the match is weak. A clone size is listed for some rows: how often the clone was seen (once, few, many), or a class if it is expanded.

abundance: .; d_gene: .; v_gene: TRBV14; j_gene: TRBJ2-2; CDR3nt: TGTGCCAGCAGCCGGCCCACTCCGGGCACCGGGGAGCTGTTTTTT; CDR3aa: CASSRPTPGTGELFF
abundance: .; d_gene: .; v_gene: TRBV10-1; j_gene: TRBJ2-3; CDR3nt: TGCGCCAGCAGCCCCCTGGGAGGTGTCGGGGAGTATTTT; CDR3aa: CASSPLGGVGEYF
abundance: .; d_gene: .; v_gene: TRBV5-6; j_gene: TRBJ1-2; CDR3nt: TGTGCCAGCAGCTTGGGGGGGCGAGGCTACACCTTC; CDR3aa: CASSLGGRGYTF
abundance: .; d_gene: .; v_gene: TRBV13; j_gene: TRBJ1-2; CDR3nt: TGTGCCAGCAGCCTCCAATCGAGGGGGTCGGCATATGGCTACACCTTC; CDR3aa: CASSLQSRGSAYGYTF
abundance: .; d_gene: TRBD2; v_gene: TRBV5-1; j_gene: TRBJ2-1; CDR3nt: TGCGCCAGCACGATTACCCCACCGGGACTAGGCAGTGAGCAGTTCTTC; CDR3aa: CASTITPPGLGSEQFF
abundance: .; d_gene: .; v_gene: TRBV6-6; j_gene: TRBJ2-3; CDR3nt: TGTGCCAGCAAGGGCGGGACGGTCACAGATACGCAGTATTTT; CDR3aa: CASKGGTVTDTQYF
abundance: .; d_gene: TRBD1; v_gene: TRBV6-5; j_gene: TRBJ2-7; CDR3nt: TGTGCCAGCATTACAGGGGAGAAGGACGAGCAGTACTTC; CDR3aa: CASITGEKDEQYF
abundance: .; d_gene: .; v_gene: TRBV11-2; j_gene: TRBJ2-1; CDR3nt: TGTGCCAGCAGCTTAGAGGCACAGACCTACAATGAGCAGTTCTTC; CDR3aa: CASSLEAQTYNEQFF
abundance: once; d_gene: TRBD1; v_gene: TRBV2; j_gene: TRBJ2-3; CDR3nt: TGTGCCAGCAGTGGGGAATGGACAGGGGGAGCAGATACGCAGTATTTT; CDR3aa: CASSGEWTGGADTQYF
abundance: .; d_gene: TRBD1; v_gene: TRBV7-8; j_gene: TRBJ1-1; CDR3nt: TGTGCCAGCAGCTTAACAGGGGGAGACACTGAAGCTTTCTTT; CDR3aa: CASSLTGGDTEAFF
abundance: .; d_gene: .; v_gene: TRBV29-1; j_gene: TRBJ1-1; CDR3nt: TGCAGCCCGAGGGAGAACACTGAAGCTTTCTTT; CDR3aa: CSPRENTEAFF
abundance: .; d_gene: .; v_gene: TRBV7-8; j_gene: TRBJ2-7; CDR3nt: TGTGCCAGCAGCTCCGAATGGGAAATGACAGGTCCTAGCTACGAGCAGTACTTC; CDR3aa: CASSSEWEMTGPSYEQYF
abundance: .; d_gene: TRBD1; v_gene: TRBV5-4; j_gene: TRBJ2-1; CDR3nt: TGTGCCAGCAGCCTTCGGACAGGGAACAATGAGCAGTTCTTC; CDR3aa: CASSLRTGNNEQFF
abundance: .; d_gene: .; v_gene: TRBV3-1/TRBV3-2; j_gene: TRBJ2-1; CDR3nt: TGTGCCAGCAGCCAAGGGGCCCGGCAAGGTGAGCAGTTCTTC; CDR3aa: CASSQGARQGEQFF
abundance: .; d_gene: TRBD1; v_gene: TRBV6-5; j_gene: TRBJ1-4; CDR3nt: TGTGCCAGCAGTTACACCGACAGGGTAACTAATGAAAAACTGTTTTTT; CDR3aa: CASSYTDRVTNEKLFF
abundance: few; d_gene: TRBD2; v_gene: TRBV6-5; j_gene: TRBJ2-5; CDR3nt: TGTGCCAGCAGTTTACGGACTAGCGGGAGGGAGACCCAGTACTTC; CDR3aa: CASSLRTSGRETQYF
abundance: .; d_gene: TRBD2; v_gene: TRBV2; j_gene: TRBJ2-7; CDR3nt: TGTGCCAGCAGCGGGACTAGCGGGAGTTACGAGCAGTACTTC; CDR3aa: CASSGTSGSYEQYF
abundance: .; d_gene: TRBD1; v_gene: TRBV6-5; j_gene: TRBJ1-5; CDR3nt: TGTGCCAGCAGTACCAGGGGGAGCAATCAGCCCCAGCATTTT; CDR3aa: CASSTRGSNQPQHF
abundance: .; d_gene: TRBD1; v_gene: TRBV24-1; j_gene: TRBJ2-7; CDR3nt: TGTGCCACCAGTGAAAGGGGACAGGGGGGCACCTACGAGCAGTACTTC; CDR3aa: CATSERGQGGTYEQYF